This T cell receptor (beta chain) originates from a study of graft-versus-host responses after intestinal transplantation. Overall study context: The transplants performed in recipients were multivisceral, liver-intestinal, or isolated intestinal. Every transplant recipient was induced with anti-thymocyte globulin, then maintained on tacrolimus and steroids for around 3 years.

Sequencing was performed with immunoSEQ multiplex PCR; in TCRdb, only in-frame clones are kept and a portion is missing. This sample has about 120,000 clones, with 85% to 95% found just once. Findings and caveats of the study: There was an association between peak levels of circulating GvH clones and early post-transplant HvG declines. Detection of GvH clones occurred in recipient marrow, and some had their first appearance in ileum or blood.

This CDR3 region has 16 residues. With 2 bases clipped from V and 2 bases from J, the junction kept 10 bases outside the gene matches. Germline assignment: CDR1 GTSNPN and CDR2 SVGIG (reference sequence). Details on this clone: Its target is unknown.

This receptor was identified in a human donor who received an intestinal transplant. The rearrangement links TRBV30 to TRBJ2-3; 7 bases are shared with TRBD1. The sample in question was unstimulated CD4+ T cells sorted from spleen or lymph node cells, obtained before intestinal transplant. The DNA of the CDR3 is TGTGCCTGGAGTCTCATCCGGGACAGAATCACAGATACGCAGTATTTT. The encoded protein is CAWSLIRDRITDTQYF.